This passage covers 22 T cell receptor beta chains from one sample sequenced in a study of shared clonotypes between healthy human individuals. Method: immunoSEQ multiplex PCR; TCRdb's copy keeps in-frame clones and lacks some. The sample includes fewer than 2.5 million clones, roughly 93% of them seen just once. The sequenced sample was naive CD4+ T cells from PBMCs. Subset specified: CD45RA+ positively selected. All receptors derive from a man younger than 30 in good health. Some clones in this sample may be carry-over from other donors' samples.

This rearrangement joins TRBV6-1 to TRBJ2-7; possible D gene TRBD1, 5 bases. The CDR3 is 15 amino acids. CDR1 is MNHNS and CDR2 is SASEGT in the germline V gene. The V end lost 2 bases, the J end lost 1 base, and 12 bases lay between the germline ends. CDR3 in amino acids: CASSEMGQGSYEQYF. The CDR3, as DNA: TGTGCCAGCAGTGAAATGGGGCAGGGATCCTACGAGCAGTACTTC.

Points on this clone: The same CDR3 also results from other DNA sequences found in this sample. CDR3 amino acids: CASSLRENTEAFF. CDR3 nucleotide sequence: TGTGCCAGCAGCCTCAGAGAGAACACTGAAGCTTTCTTT. This chain joins TRBV28 and TRBJ1-1, with D unclear. Trimming pared 6 bases from V and 1 base from J, leaving 9 bases between. The CDR3 runs 13 residues. CDR1 and CDR2 (germline): MDHEN, SYDVKM.

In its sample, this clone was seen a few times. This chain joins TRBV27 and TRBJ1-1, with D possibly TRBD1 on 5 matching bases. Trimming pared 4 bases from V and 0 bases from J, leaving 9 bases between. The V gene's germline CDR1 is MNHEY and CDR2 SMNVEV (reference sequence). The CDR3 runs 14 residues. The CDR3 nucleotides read TGTGCCAGCAGTTACGCAGGGATGAACACTGAAGCTTTCTTT. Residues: CASSYAGMNTEAFF.

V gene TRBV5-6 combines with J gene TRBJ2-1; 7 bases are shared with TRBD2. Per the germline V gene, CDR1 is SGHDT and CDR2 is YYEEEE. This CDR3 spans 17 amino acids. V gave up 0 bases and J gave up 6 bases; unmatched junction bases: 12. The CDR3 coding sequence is TGTGCCAGCAGCTTGGGTAGAGGCGCGGGAGTACGCAATGAGCAGTTCTTC. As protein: CASSLGRGAGVRNEQFF.

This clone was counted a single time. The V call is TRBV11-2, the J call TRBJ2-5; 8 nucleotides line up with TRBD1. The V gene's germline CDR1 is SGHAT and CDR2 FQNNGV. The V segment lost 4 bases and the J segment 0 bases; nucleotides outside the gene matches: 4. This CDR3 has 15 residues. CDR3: CASSSPGGYQETQYF. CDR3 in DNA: TGTGCCAGCAGCTCCCCAGGGGGCTACCAAGAGACCCAGTACTTC.

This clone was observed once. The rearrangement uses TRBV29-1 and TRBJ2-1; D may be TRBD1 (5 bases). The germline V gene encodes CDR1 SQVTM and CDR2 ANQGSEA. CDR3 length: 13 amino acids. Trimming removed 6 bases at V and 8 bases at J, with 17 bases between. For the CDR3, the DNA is TGCAGCGTAACAATAGTAGGGGCCGATGAGCAGTTCTTC. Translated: CSVTIVGADEQFF.

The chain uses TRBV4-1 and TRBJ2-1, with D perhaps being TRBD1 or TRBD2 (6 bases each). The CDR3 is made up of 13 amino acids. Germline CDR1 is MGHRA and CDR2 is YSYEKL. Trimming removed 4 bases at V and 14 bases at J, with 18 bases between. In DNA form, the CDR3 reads TGCGCCAGCAGCCCGTGGGGGGCGGTGGTGGAGTTCTTC. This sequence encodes CASSPWGAVVEFF.

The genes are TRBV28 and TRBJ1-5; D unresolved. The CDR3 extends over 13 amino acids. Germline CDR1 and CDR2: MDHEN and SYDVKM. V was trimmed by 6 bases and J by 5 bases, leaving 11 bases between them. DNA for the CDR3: TGTGCCAGCAGCCGGACGGACGATCAGCCCCAGCATTTT. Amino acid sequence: CASSRTDDQPQHF.

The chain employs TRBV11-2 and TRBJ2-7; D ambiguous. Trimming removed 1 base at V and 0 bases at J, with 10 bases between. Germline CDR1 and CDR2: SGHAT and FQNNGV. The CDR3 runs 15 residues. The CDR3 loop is CASSLGSLVSYEQYF. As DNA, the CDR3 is TGTGCCAGCAGCTTAGGGAGTTTAGTCTCCTACGAGCAGTACTTC.

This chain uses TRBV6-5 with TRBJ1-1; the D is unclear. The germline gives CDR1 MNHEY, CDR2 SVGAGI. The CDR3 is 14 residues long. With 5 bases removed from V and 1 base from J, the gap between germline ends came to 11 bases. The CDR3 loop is CASSNLWQNTEAFF. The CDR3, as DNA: TGTGCCAGCAGTAACCTCTGGCAGAACACTGAAGCTTTCTTT.

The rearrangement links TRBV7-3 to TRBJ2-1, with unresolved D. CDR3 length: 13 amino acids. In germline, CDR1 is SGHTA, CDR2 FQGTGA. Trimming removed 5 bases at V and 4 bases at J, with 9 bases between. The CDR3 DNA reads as TGTGCCAGCAGCGTAGACTTGTACAATGAGCAGTTCTTC. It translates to CASSVDLYNEQFF.

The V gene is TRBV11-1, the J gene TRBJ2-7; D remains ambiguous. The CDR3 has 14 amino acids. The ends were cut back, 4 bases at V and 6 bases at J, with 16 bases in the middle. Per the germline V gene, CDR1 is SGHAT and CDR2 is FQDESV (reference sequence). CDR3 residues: CASSSFGPTLEQYF. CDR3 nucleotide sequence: TGTGCCAGCAGCTCTTTTGGCCCAACCCTCGAGCAGTACTTC.

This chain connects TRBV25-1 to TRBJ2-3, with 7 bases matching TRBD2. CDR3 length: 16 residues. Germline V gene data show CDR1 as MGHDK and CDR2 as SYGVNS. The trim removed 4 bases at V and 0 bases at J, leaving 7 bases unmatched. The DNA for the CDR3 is TGTGCCAGCAGTGCCACGCGGGGGACTAGCACAGATACGCAGTATTTT. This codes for CASSATRGTSTDTQYF.

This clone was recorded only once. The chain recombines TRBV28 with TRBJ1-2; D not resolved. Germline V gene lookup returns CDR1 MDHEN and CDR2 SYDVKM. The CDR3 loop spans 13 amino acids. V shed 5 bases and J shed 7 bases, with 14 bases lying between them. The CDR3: CASSTTLPPGYTF. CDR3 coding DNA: TGTGCCAGCAGTACGACACTCCCGCCTGGCTACACCTTC.

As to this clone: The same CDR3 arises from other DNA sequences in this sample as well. The CDR3 DNA is TGCAGTGCTCGCGGGTCCTACGAGCAGTACTTC. Protein product: CSARGSYEQYF. The chain links TRBV20-1 to TRBJ2-7; D is possibly TRBD2 (5 bases). CDR3 length equals 11 residues. Trimming left V 5 bases short and J 1 base short, with 6 bases between. CDR1 and CDR2 from the germline V gene are DFQATT and SNEGSKA (reference sequence).

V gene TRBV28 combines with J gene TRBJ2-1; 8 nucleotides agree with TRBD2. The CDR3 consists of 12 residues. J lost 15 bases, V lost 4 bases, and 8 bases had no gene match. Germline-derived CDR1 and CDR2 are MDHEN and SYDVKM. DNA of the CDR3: TGTGCCAGCAGTTCCCCCGGGAGGGTCCCGTTCTTC. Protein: CASSSPGRVPFF.

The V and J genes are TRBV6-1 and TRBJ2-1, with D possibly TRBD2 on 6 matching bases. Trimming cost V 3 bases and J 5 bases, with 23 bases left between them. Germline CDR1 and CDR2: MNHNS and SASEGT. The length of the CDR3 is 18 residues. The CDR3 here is CASSEGRLGGRGNNEQFF. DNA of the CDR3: TGTGCCAGCAGTGAGGGTCGGCTTGGGGGGAGAGGAAACAATGAGCAGTTCTTC.

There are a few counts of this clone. The CDR3 DNA is TGTGCCAGCAGTTCGCAATCTGGAGGGGGAGCAACTAATGAAAAACTGTTTTTT. Protein: CASSSQSGGGATNEKLFF. This rearrangement joins TRBV28 to TRBJ1-4, with a possible D match to TRBD1 (6 bases). V shed 4 bases and J shed 0 bases, with 18 bases lying between them. Germline V CDR1 and CDR2: MDHEN, SYDVKM. CDR3 length: 18 amino acids.

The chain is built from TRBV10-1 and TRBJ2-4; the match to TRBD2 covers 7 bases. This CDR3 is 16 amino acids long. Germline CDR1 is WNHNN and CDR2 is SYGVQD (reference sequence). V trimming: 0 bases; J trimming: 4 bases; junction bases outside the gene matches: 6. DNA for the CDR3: TGCGCCAGCAGTGAGTCCCAGCGGGGACTAAAAAACATTCAGTACTTC. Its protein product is CASSESQRGLKNIQYF.

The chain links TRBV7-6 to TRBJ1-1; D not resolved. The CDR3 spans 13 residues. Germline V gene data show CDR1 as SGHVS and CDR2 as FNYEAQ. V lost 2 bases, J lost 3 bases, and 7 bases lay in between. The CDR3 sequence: CASSLSGYTEAFF. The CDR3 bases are TGTGCCAGCAGCTTATCGGGGTACACTGAAGCTTTCTTT.

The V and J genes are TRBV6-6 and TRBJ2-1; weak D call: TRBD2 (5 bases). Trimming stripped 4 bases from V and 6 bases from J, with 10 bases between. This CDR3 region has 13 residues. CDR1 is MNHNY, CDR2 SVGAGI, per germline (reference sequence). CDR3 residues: CASSSPSPNEQFF. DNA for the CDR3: TGTGCCAGCAGTTCGCCTAGCCCCAATGAGCAGTTCTTC.

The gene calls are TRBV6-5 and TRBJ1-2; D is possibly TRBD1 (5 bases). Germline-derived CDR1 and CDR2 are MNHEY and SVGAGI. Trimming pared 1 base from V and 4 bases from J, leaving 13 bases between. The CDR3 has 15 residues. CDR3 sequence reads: CASSYFAGGLYGYTF. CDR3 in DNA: TGTGCCAGCAGTTACTTTGCTGGGGGACTCTATGGCTACACCTTC.